The rows below give T cell receptor beta chains drawn from one sample of a study of T cell responses to AZD1222 COVID-19 vaccine. Some clones are missing from TCRdb's copy, which holds only in-frame ones; the method was immunoSEQ multiplex PCR. The sample includes around 84,000 clones, roughly 83% seen only once; the top ten take 8.7%. Source: peripheral blood, taken on day 0 of AZD1222 vaccination. All receptors derive from an adult in good health. CDR3s include the opening cysteine and the closing phenylalanine or tryptophan. The order of the fields is clone size, D gene, V gene, J gene, CDR3 DNA, CDR3 protein. A D gene is named only where the DNA matches it firmly. Size is omitted from some rows. Given values are once, few, many or a class for expanded clones.

size: .; D: .; V: TRBV20-1; J: TRBJ2-3; DNA: TGCAGTGCTAGTAGGATGGGCCGGATTGGAGATACGCAGTATTTT; CDR3: CSASRMGRIGDTQYF
size: .; D: .; V: TRBV12-3/TRBV12-4; J: TRBJ1-4; DNA: TGTGCCAGCAGTTTCTGGGCTAATGAAAAACTGTTTTTT; CDR3: CASSFWANEKLFF
size: .; D: .; V: TRBV7-9; J: TRBJ2-1; DNA: TGTGCCAGCAGCCGGGGGATTTACAATGAGCAGTTCTTC; CDR3: CASSRGIYNEQFF
size: .; D: .; V: TRBV10-3; J: TRBJ1-2; DNA: TGTGCCATCAGTGATCCCGGGAGGGACACCAGGTCTGGCTACACCTTC; CDR3: CAISDPGRDTRSGYTF
size: .; D: TRBD2; V: TRBV5-4; J: TRBJ2-7; DNA: TGTGCCAGCAGCTTGGCCGGACTAGCACCCCTAGGGCAGTACTTC; CDR3: CASSLAGLAPLGQYF
size: once; D: .; V: TRBV9; J: TRBJ1-4; DNA: TGTGCCAGCAGCGTAACGAATGGTGAAAAACTGTTTTTT; CDR3: CASSVTNGEKLFF
size: .; D: TRBD2; V: TRBV3-1/TRBV3-2; J: TRBJ2-2; DNA: TGTGCCAGCAGCCCTTGGACTAGTACCGGGGAGCTGTTTTTT; CDR3: CASSPWTSTGELFF
size: .; D: TRBD2; V: TRBV7-3; J: TRBJ2-1; DNA: TGTGCCAGCAGCCGCCAGCTAGCGGGAGGTCGAGATGAGCAGTTCTTC; CDR3: CASSRQLAGGRDEQFF
size: few; D: .; V: TRBV7-9; J: TRBJ2-6; DNA: TGTGCCAGCAGCTTTAGCCCTTTCTCTGGGGCCAACGTCCTGACTTTC; CDR3: CASSFSPFSGANVLTF
size: few; D: .; V: TRBV5-4; J: TRBJ2-2; DNA: TGTGCCAGCAGCGTGGGAGGCCAGGGGCTCGGGGTCGGGGAGCTGTTTTTT; CDR3: CASSVGGQGLGVGELFF
size: few; D: TRBD1; V: TRBV12-5; J: TRBJ1-2; DNA: TGTGCTAGTGGTTTGGTGGCCCCGGGGGACAGGGCTCCCAACTATGGCTACACCTTC; CDR3: CASGLVAPGDRAPNYGYTF
size: .; D: TRBD2; V: TRBV30; J: TRBJ2-1; DNA: TGTGCCTACAAAGGTTTCGGGACTAACTACAATGAGCAGTTCTTC; CDR3: CAYKGFGTNYNEQFF
size: .; D: .; V: TRBV7-9; J: TRBJ1-2; DNA: TGTGCCAGCAACAATGGGGCGGGCTACACCTTC; CDR3: CASNNGAGYTF
size: .; D: .; V: TRBV18; J: TRBJ2-4; DNA: TGTGCCAGCTCAGCTCGGACAGAAGTAGCCAAAAACATTCAGTACTTC; CDR3: CASSARTEVAKNIQYF
size: .; D: TRBD1; V: TRBV7-2; J: TRBJ2-2; DNA: TGTGCCAGCAGCTCCGTCCCGGGACAGGGGGCAAGCACCGGGGAGCTGTTTTTT; CDR3: CASSSVPGQGASTGELFF
size: .; D: .; V: TRBV3-1/TRBV3-2; J: TRBJ2-5; DNA: TGTGCCAGCAGCCAAGGGGAGCCGGAGGAGACCCAGTACTTC; CDR3: CASSQGEPEETQYF
size: .; D: .; V: TRBV24-1; J: TRBJ2-3; DNA: TGTGCCACCAGTGATCCCGGGGCGCCATTCACAGATACGCAGTATTTT; CDR3: CATSDPGAPFTDTQYF
size: .; D: .; V: TRBV19; J: TRBJ1-4; DNA: TGTGCCAGTAGTATGGCGACGGGGACAAGACAGAAACTTTTT; CDR3: CASSMATGTRQKLF
size: .; D: .; V: TRBV9; J: TRBJ2-2; DNA: TGTGCCAGCAGCGTAGCGGAACGGACGAACACCGGGGAGCTGTTTTTT; CDR3: CASSVAERTNTGELFF
size: .; D: .; V: TRBV4-2; J: TRBJ1-4; DNA: TGTGCCAGCAGCCAAGTTGCAGGGAGAAATGAAAAACTGTTTTTT; CDR3: CASSQVAGRNEKLFF
size: .; D: TRBD1; V: TRBV7-8; J: TRBJ1-1; DNA: TGTGCCAGCAGCTTAGGACAGGGTCACACTGAAGCTTTCTTT; CDR3: CASSLGQGHTEAFF
size: .; D: .; V: TRBV30; J: TRBJ1-1; DNA: TGTGCCTGGAGTGTACTTGCGGAGAACACTGAAGCTTTCTTT; CDR3: CAWSVLAENTEAFF
size: .; D: .; V: TRBV2; J: TRBJ2-1; DNA: TGTGCCAGCAGTGGCAATGGGTACAATGAGCAGTTCTTC; CDR3: CASSGNGYNEQFF
size: once; D: TRBD2; V: TRBV6-6; J: TRBJ2-7; DNA: TGTGCCATCCGACTAGCGGGAGAAAGGGAGCAGTACTTC; CDR3: CAIRLAGEREQYF
size: .; D: .; V: TRBV4-3; J: TRBJ2-1; DNA: TGCGCCAGCAGCCTCATAGCGGCAGTCACAGGGGAGCAGTTCTTC; CDR3: CASSLIAAVTGEQFF
size: .; D: TRBD2; V: TRBV13; J: TRBJ2-3; DNA: TGTGCCAGCAGCTTAGGACTAGCGGGGGCCCTTTCTACGCAGTATTTT; CDR3: CASSLGLAGALSTQYF